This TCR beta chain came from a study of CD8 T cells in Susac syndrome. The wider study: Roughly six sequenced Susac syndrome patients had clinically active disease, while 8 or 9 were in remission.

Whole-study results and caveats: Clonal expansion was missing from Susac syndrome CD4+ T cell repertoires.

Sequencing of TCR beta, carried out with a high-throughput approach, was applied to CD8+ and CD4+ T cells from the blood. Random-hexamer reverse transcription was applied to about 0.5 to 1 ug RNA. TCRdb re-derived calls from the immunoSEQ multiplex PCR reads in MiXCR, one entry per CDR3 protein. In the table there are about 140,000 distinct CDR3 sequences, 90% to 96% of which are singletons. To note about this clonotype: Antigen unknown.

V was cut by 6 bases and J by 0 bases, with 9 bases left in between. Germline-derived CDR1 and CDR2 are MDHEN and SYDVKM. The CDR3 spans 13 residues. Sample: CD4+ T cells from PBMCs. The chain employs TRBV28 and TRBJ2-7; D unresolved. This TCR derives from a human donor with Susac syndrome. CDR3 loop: CASSSPGSYEQYF. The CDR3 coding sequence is TGTGCCAGCAGCTCCCCGGGCTCCTACGAGCAGTACTTC.